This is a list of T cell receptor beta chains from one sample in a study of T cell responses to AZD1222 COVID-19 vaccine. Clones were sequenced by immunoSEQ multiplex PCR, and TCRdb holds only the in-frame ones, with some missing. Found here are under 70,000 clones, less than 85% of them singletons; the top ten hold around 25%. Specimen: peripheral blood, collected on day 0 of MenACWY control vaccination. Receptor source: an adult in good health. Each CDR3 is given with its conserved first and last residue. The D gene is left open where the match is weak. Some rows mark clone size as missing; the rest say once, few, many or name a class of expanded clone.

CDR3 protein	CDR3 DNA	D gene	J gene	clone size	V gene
CASSLGLANYNEQFF	TGTGCCAGCAGTTTAGGACTAGCGAATTACAATGAGCAGTTCTTC	TRBD2	TRBJ2-1	-	TRBV28
CATENYGYTF	TGTGCCACCGAGAACTATGGCTACACCTTC	-	TRBJ1-2	-	TRBV6-5
CSIRTGRGREQYF	TGCAGCATCCGGACAGGGAGGGGGCGTGAGCAGTACTTC	-	TRBJ2-7	many	TRBV29-1
CASSLSGGGDTQYF	TGCGCCAGCAGCTTGAGCGGGGGAGGGGATACGCAGTATTTT	TRBD2	TRBJ2-3	once	TRBV5-1
CASSLLAGDHEQFF	TGTGCCAGCAGCTTGCTAGCGGGAGATCATGAGCAGTTCTTC	TRBD2	TRBJ2-1	-	TRBV11-3
CASSFGVFYEQYF	TGTGCCAGCAGTTTCGGGGTCTTCTACGAGCAGTACTTC	-	TRBJ2-7	-	TRBV12-3/TRBV12-4
CASSLEASVTYEQYF	TGTGCCAGCAGCTTGGAGGCCAGCGTTACCTACGAGCAGTACTTC	-	TRBJ2-7	-	TRBV5-4
CASSQAGYTEAFF	TGCGCCAGCAGCCAAGCAGGGTACACTGAAGCTTTCTTT	-	TRBJ1-1	-	TRBV4-1
CASSQDRRAVGELFF	TGCGCCAGCAGCCAAGATCGTAGGGCGGTCGGGGAGCTGTTTTTT	-	TRBJ2-2	-	TRBV4-1
CASSFLASSYNEQFF	TGTGCCAGCAGTTTCTTAGCCAGCTCCTACAATGAGCAGTTCTTC	-	TRBJ2-1	-	TRBV27
CASSFAGTGNTGELFF	TGTGCCAGCAGCTTCGCCGGGACAGGGAACACCGGGGAGCTGTTTTTT	TRBD1	TRBJ2-2	once	TRBV7-8
CAWSKDRVAYEQYF	TGTGCCTGGAGCAAAGACAGGGTGGCCTACGAGCAGTACTTC	TRBD1	TRBJ2-7	-	TRBV30
CASSHPGGADTQYF	TGTGCCAGCTCCCACCCAGGTGGGGCAGATACGCAGTATTTT	-	TRBJ2-3	-	TRBV18
CASKLTSGGTDTQYF	TGTGCCAGCAAACTCACTAGCGGGGGGACAGATACGCAGTATTTT	TRBD2	TRBJ2-3	-	TRBV27
CASSPGSAFEQFF	TGTGCCAGCAGCCCCGGATCCGCATTTGAGCAGTTCTTC	-	TRBJ2-1	once	TRBV5-6
CASSQDHEGIGYGYTF	TGCGCCAGCAGCCAAGATCATGAGGGGATTGGCTATGGCTACACCTTC	-	TRBJ1-2	few	TRBV4-3
CASTSGGKQPQHF	TGTGCCAGCACCTCCGGAGGGAAACAGCCCCAGCATTTT	-	TRBJ1-5	once	TRBV28
CASSPGTRNTGELFF	TGTGCCAGCAGCCCGGGGACGAGAAACACCGGGGAGCTGTTTTTT	-	TRBJ2-2	-	TRBV7-2
CASSHLPQETQYF	TGTGCCAGCAGTCATCTTCCACAAGAGACCCAGTACTTC	-	TRBJ2-5	-	TRBV6-5
CASSDGAGMGETQYF	TGTGCCAGCAGCGACGGAGCGGGGATGGGAGAGACCCAGTACTTC	TRBD2	TRBJ2-5	-	TRBV9
CASSLAPASSGNTIYF	TGTGCCAGCAGCTTAGCGCCGGCTAGCTCTGGAAACACCATATATTTT	-	TRBJ1-3	-	TRBV7-2
CASRSGQGIGGYTF	TGTGCCAGCAGATCCGGACAGGGAATAGGTGGCTACACCTTC	TRBD1	TRBJ1-2	-	TRBV28
CSAGATTEAFF	TGCAGCGCCGGCGCAACCACTGAAGCTTTCTTT	-	TRBJ1-1	-	TRBV29-1
CSASDRSWGGYTF	TGCAGTGCTAGTGACAGGTCCTGGGGTGGCTACACCTTC	-	TRBJ1-2	-	TRBV20-1
CASSESGMWTEAFF	TGTGCCAGCAGTGAATCGGGGATGTGGACTGAAGCTTTCTTT	-	TRBJ1-1	-	TRBV25-1
CASKGQNNEKLFF	TGTGCCAGCAAAGGACAGAATAATGAAAAACTGTTTTTT	-	TRBJ1-4	-	TRBV25-1
CASSEGSGNTIYF	TGTGCCAGCAGTGAAGGCTCTGGAAACACCATATATTTT	-	TRBJ1-3	few	TRBV2
CASSIGAGIRTDTQYF	TGTGCCAGTAGTATAGGAGCGGGGATTCGCACAGATACGCAGTATTTT	TRBD2	TRBJ2-3	-	TRBV19
CASSLEFLRNREVNSGYTF	TGCGCCAGCAGCCTGGAATTTCTCCGTAACAGGGAGGTTAATTCAGGCTACACCTTC	-	TRBJ1-2	-	TRBV4-1
CASSKQGSHEQFF	TGTGCCAGCAGCAAACAGGGATCCCATGAGCAGTTCTTC	-	TRBJ2-1	-	TRBV6-5
CASSPEGVEAKNIQYF	TGTGCCAGCAGCCCCGAAGGGGTGGAAGCCAAAAACATTCAGTACTTC	-	TRBJ2-4	once	TRBV7-2
CASSMVAGAGYEQFF	TGTGCCAGTAGTATGGTGGCGGGAGCTGGCTATGAGCAGTTCTTC	TRBD2	TRBJ2-1	many	TRBV19
CASSPTGVELFF	TGTGCCAGCAGTCCGACAGGGGTGGAACTGTTTTTT	TRBD1	TRBJ1-4	-	TRBV28